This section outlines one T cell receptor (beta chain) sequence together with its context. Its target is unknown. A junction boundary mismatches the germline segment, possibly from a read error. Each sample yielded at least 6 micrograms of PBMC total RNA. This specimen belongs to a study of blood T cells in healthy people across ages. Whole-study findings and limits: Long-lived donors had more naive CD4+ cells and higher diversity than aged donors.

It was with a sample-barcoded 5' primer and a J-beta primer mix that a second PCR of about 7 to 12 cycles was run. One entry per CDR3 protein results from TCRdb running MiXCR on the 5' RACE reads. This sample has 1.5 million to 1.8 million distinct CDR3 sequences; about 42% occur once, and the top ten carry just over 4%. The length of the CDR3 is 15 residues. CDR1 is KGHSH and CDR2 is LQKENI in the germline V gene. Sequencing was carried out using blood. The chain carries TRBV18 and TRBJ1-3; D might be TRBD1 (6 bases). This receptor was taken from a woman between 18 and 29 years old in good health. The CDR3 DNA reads TGTGCCAGCTCACAAGGACAGTTCTCTGGAAGCACCATATATTTT. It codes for CASSQGQFSGSTIYF.